This TCR beta chain was sequenced for a study of blood T cell repertoires in COVID-19. As for the study in general: There were acute and convalescent COVID-19 samples, and they came from the United States, Italy and Spain.

CDR1 and CDR2 (germline): SNHLY, FYNNEI. The CDR3 covers 14 residues. V gave up 4 bases and J gave up 4 bases; unmatched junction bases: 5. Data came from immunoSEQ multiplex PCR; TCRdb stores just in-frame clones and leaves some out. The sample holds 100,000 or so clones; roughly 77% are singletons and the top ten take more than 20%. Source material: peripheral blood. The gene calls are TRBV2 and TRBJ2-7; 9 bases are shared with TRBD1. This TCR came from a human donor in a cohort sampled during active COVID-19. CDR3 region: CASSGQGGVYEQYF. Written as DNA, the CDR3 is TGTGCCAGCAGTGGACAGGGGGGGGTGTACGAGCAGTACTTC.